These T cell receptor beta chains were read from a single sample in a study of blood T cell repertoires in COVID-19. The method was immunoSEQ multiplex PCR; TCRdb's version includes in-frame clones alone and lacks a portion of them. The sample has 180,000 or so clones, roughly 85% seen once. Sequencing was done on a sample of peripheral blood. Source of these receptors: a human donor with active or convalescent COVID-19. The donor label of this sample is uncertain. CDR3s include the opening cysteine and the closing phenylalanine or tryptophan. A D gene is named only where the DNA matches it firmly. Clone size is shown for a subset of rows, as once, few, many or a class of expanded clone.

d_gene: -; abundance: -; v_gene: TRBV11-2; j_gene: TRBJ1-2; CDR3aa: CASSSDGPYGYTF; CDR3nt: TGTGCCAGCAGCTCAGACGGTCCGTATGGCTACACCTTC
d_gene: TRBD2; abundance: -; v_gene: TRBV5-4; j_gene: TRBJ2-3; CDR3aa: CASSPGTSGTSTDTQYF; CDR3nt: TGTGCCAGCAGCCCTGGGACTAGCGGGACAAGCACAGATACGCAGTATTTT
d_gene: -; abundance: -; v_gene: TRBV15; j_gene: TRBJ2-3; CDR3aa: CATSSSGSVPDTQYF; CDR3nt: TGTGCCACCAGCAGCTCCGGTTCGGTCCCGGATACGCAGTATTTT
d_gene: -; abundance: -; v_gene: TRBV6-6; j_gene: TRBJ2-5; CDR3aa: CASSYSEGPETQYF; CDR3nt: TGTGCCAGCAGTTACTCGGAGGGCCCGGAGACCCAGTACTTC
d_gene: -; abundance: -; v_gene: TRBV9; j_gene: TRBJ2-2; CDR3aa: CASSVGRTPTGPGELFF; CDR3nt: TGTGCCAGCAGCGTAGGTCGGACACCCACTGGGCCCGGGGAGCTGTTTTTT
d_gene: -; abundance: -; v_gene: TRBV28; j_gene: TRBJ1-2; CDR3aa: CASFTGSLGYGYTF; CDR3nt: TGTGCCAGTTTTACAGGGAGCCTGGGGTATGGCTACACCTTC
d_gene: -; abundance: -; v_gene: TRBV6-1; j_gene: TRBJ2-7; CDR3aa: CASSEHVGGTGSYEQYF; CDR3nt: TGTGCCAGCAGTGAACACGTTGGGGGGACCGGGTCCTACGAGCAGTACTTC
d_gene: TRBD1; abundance: -; v_gene: TRBV19; j_gene: TRBJ2-2; CDR3aa: CASSIIQGANTGELFF; CDR3nt: TGTGCCAGTAGTATAATACAGGGGGCGAACACCGGGGAGCTGTTTTTT
d_gene: -; abundance: -; v_gene: TRBV3-1/TRBV3-2; j_gene: TRBJ2-2; CDR3aa: CASSQGSTGELFF; CDR3nt: TGTGCCAGCAGCCAAGGCAGCACCGGGGAGCTGTTTTTT
d_gene: -; abundance: -; v_gene: TRBV2; j_gene: TRBJ1-5; CDR3aa: CASLKGGQFSNQPQHF; CDR3nt: TGTGCCAGCCTAAAGGGAGGACAATTTAGCAATCAGCCCCAGCATTTT
d_gene: TRBD2; abundance: -; v_gene: TRBV27; j_gene: TRBJ2-1; CDR3aa: CASSLTSGSYEQFF; CDR3nt: TGTGCCAGCAGTTTAACTAGCGGGAGTTATGAGCAGTTCTTC
d_gene: TRBD2; abundance: -; v_gene: TRBV6-6; j_gene: TRBJ2-7; CDR3aa: CASSYGAGEVF; CDR3nt: TGTGCCAGCAGTTACGGGGCGGGAGAGGTCTTC
d_gene: -; abundance: -; v_gene: TRBV19; j_gene: TRBJ1-2; CDR3aa: CAGARGNYGYTF; CDR3nt: TGTGCCGGGGCTCGGGGGAACTATGGCTACACCTTC
d_gene: -; abundance: -; v_gene: TRBV7-9; j_gene: TRBJ2-1; CDR3aa: CASSRGTYDNEQFF; CDR3nt: TGTGCCAGCAGTCGAGGGACTTACGACAATGAGCAGTTCTTC
d_gene: -; abundance: -; v_gene: TRBV9; j_gene: TRBJ1-5; CDR3aa: CASSDRPLELYRSTGYQPQHF; CDR3nt: TGTGCCAGCAGCGACAGGCCCCTGGAACTTTACAGATCGACAGGATATCAGCCCCAGCATTTT
d_gene: TRBD2; abundance: -; v_gene: TRBV10-2; j_gene: TRBJ2-2; CDR3aa: CASGASGRRQNTGELFF; CDR3nt: TGCGCCAGCGGGGCTAGCGGGAGACGCCAGAACACCGGGGAGCTGTTTTTT
d_gene: -; abundance: -; v_gene: TRBV11-3; j_gene: TRBJ1-3; CDR3aa: CASSSQNSIGNTIYF; CDR3nt: TGTGCCAGCAGCTCACAAAACAGCATTGGGAACACCATATATTTT
d_gene: -; abundance: once; v_gene: TRBV7-9; j_gene: TRBJ2-1; CDR3aa: CASSLGQGNEQFF; CDR3nt: TGTGCCAGCAGCTTGGGGCAGGGCAATGAGCAGTTCTTC
d_gene: TRBD2; abundance: -; v_gene: TRBV19; j_gene: TRBJ2-2; CDR3aa: CAAGRRGSGRTGELFF; CDR3nt: TGTGCCGCGGGGAGGCGGGGTAGCGGGCGCACCGGGGAGCTGTTTTTT
d_gene: TRBD1; abundance: -; v_gene: TRBV6-5; j_gene: TRBJ1-2; CDR3aa: CASSYQGQGWYGYTF; CDR3nt: TGTGCCAGCAGTTACCAGGGACAGGGGTGGTATGGCTACACCTTC
d_gene: -; abundance: -; v_gene: TRBV6-1; j_gene: TRBJ1-2; CDR3aa: CASSEDNSNYGYTF; CDR3nt: TGTGCCAGCAGTGAAGACAACAGCAACTATGGCTACACCTTC
d_gene: -; abundance: -; v_gene: TRBV7-9; j_gene: TRBJ1-1; CDR3aa: CASSLEAGTEAFF; CDR3nt: TGTGCCAGCAGCTTAGAAGCGGGAACTGAAGCTTTCTTT
d_gene: -; abundance: -; v_gene: TRBV29-1; j_gene: TRBJ1-1; CDR3aa: CSAQGDSWTEAFF; CDR3nt: TGCAGCGCCCAAGGTGACAGTTGGACTGAAGCTTTCTTT
d_gene: TRBD1; abundance: -; v_gene: TRBV5-5; j_gene: TRBJ1-2; CDR3aa: CASSLHRGIDYGYTF; CDR3nt: TGTGCCAGCAGCCTACACAGGGGTATCGACTATGGCTACACCTTC
d_gene: TRBD1; abundance: -; v_gene: TRBV7-6; j_gene: TRBJ2-1; CDR3aa: CASSLFDRAVQFF; CDR3nt: TGTGCCAGCAGCTTATTCGACAGGGCCGTGCAGTTCTTC
d_gene: TRBD2; abundance: -; v_gene: TRBV25-1; j_gene: TRBJ2-3; CDR3aa: CASSSAGPSTDTQYF; CDR3nt: TGTGCCAGCAGTTCAGCGGGGCCTAGCACAGATACGCAGTATTTT
d_gene: -; abundance: -; v_gene: TRBV4-3; j_gene: TRBJ2-7; CDR3aa: CASSQGTGTNSYEQYF; CDR3nt: TGCGCCAGCAGCCAAGGTACGGGGACAAACTCCTACGAGCAGTACTTC
d_gene: TRBD1; abundance: -; v_gene: TRBV2; j_gene: TRBJ2-7; CDR3aa: CASSGYWTGGSYEQYF; CDR3nt: TGTGCCAGCAGTGGGTACTGGACAGGGGGCTCCTACGAGCAGTACTTC
d_gene: TRBD2; abundance: -; v_gene: TRBV11-3; j_gene: TRBJ2-5; CDR3aa: CASSASGTPLETQYF; CDR3nt: TGTGCCAGCAGCGCTAGCGGGACCCCGTTAGAGACCCAGTACTTC
d_gene: -; abundance: -; v_gene: TRBV4-1; j_gene: TRBJ2-3; CDR3aa: CASSRNRGGAPSTDTQYF; CDR3nt: TGCGCCAGCAGCCGGAATAGGGGCGGGGCCCCTAGCACAGATACGCAGTATTTT
d_gene: TRBD1; abundance: -; v_gene: TRBV7-9; j_gene: TRBJ1-5; CDR3aa: CASSLDRGNQPQHF; CDR3nt: TGTGCCAGCAGCCTCGACAGGGGTAATCAGCCCCAGCATTTT
d_gene: -; abundance: -; v_gene: TRBV6-2/TRBV6-3; j_gene: TRBJ2-2; CDR3aa: CASSYLVRDRWNTGELFF; CDR3nt: TGTGCCAGCAGTTACCTCGTGCGGGACAGATGGAACACCGGGGAGCTGTTTTTT
d_gene: -; abundance: -; v_gene: TRBV3-1/TRBV3-2; j_gene: TRBJ2-2; CDR3aa: CASSLLSTGELFF; CDR3nt: TGTGCCAGCAGCCTACTATCCACCGGGGAGCTGTTTTTT
d_gene: TRBD1; abundance: -; v_gene: TRBV5-1; j_gene: TRBJ1-1; CDR3aa: CASTRGRGDTEAFF; CDR3nt: TGCGCCAGCACCAGGGGGCGCGGGGACACTGAAGCTTTCTTT
d_gene: TRBD1; abundance: -; v_gene: TRBV10-1; j_gene: TRBJ2-3; CDR3aa: CASSDGTGGRNTQYF; CDR3nt: TGCGCCAGCAGTGATGGGACAGGGGGCCGAAATACGCAGTATTTT
d_gene: -; abundance: medium-sized; v_gene: TRBV28; j_gene: TRBJ1-5; CDR3aa: CASRSLPNQPQHF; CDR3nt: TGTGCCAGCAGGAGTTTGCCGAATCAGCCCCAGCATTTT
d_gene: TRBD1; abundance: few; v_gene: TRBV9; j_gene: TRBJ1-2; CDR3aa: CASSASTGDAYGYTF; CDR3nt: TGTGCCAGCAGCGCATCGACAGGGGACGCCTATGGCTACACCTTC
d_gene: -; abundance: -; v_gene: TRBV6-4; j_gene: TRBJ1-1; CDR3aa: CASSIQANTEAFF; CDR3nt: TGTGCCAGCAGTATCCAGGCTAACACTGAAGCTTTCTTT
d_gene: -; abundance: -; v_gene: TRBV12-2; j_gene: TRBJ2-7; CDR3aa: CASRPSFGGPSYEQYF; CDR3nt: TGTGCAAGTCGCCCGTCGTTTGGAGGCCCATCCTACGAGCAGTACTTC
d_gene: TRBD1; abundance: -; v_gene: TRBV5-6; j_gene: TRBJ2-5; CDR3aa: CASSPDRGLQETQYF; CDR3nt: TGTGCCAGCAGCCCGGACAGGGGCCTTCAAGAGACCCAGTACTTC
d_gene: -; abundance: -; v_gene: TRBV24-1; j_gene: TRBJ2-7; CDR3aa: CATSASPGQGDEQYF; CDR3nt: TGTGCCACCAGTGCCTCCCCCGGGCAGGGCGACGAGCAGTACTTC
d_gene: -; abundance: -; v_gene: TRBV28; j_gene: TRBJ1-2; CDR3aa: CASTRGKGYGYTF; CDR3nt: TGTGCCAGCACACGAGGGAAGGGTTATGGCTACACCTTC
d_gene: TRBD1; abundance: -; v_gene: TRBV6-5; j_gene: TRBJ2-7; CDR3aa: CASSSGQGAAYF; CDR3nt: TGTGCCAGCAGTTCAGGACAGGGGGCCGCGTACTTC
d_gene: -; abundance: -; v_gene: TRBV2; j_gene: TRBJ2-7; CDR3aa: CASSGQTLRLYEQYF; CDR3nt: TGTGCCAGCAGTGGACAGACCCTCCGACTCTACGAGCAGTACTTC
d_gene: -; abundance: -; v_gene: TRBV10-1; j_gene: TRBJ1-4; CDR3aa: CASSVLRDSLEKLFF; CDR3nt: TGCGCCAGCAGTGTCCTCAGGGACTCCCTGGAAAAACTGTTTTTT
d_gene: TRBD1; abundance: once; v_gene: TRBV7-9; j_gene: TRBJ1-2; CDR3aa: CASSPGTGSRYTF; CDR3nt: TGTGCCAGCAGCCCGGGGACAGGGTCTCGCTACACCTTC
d_gene: TRBD1; abundance: -; v_gene: TRBV5-4; j_gene: TRBJ1-3; CDR3aa: CASSSQGAGNTIYF; CDR3nt: TGTGCCAGCAGCTCCCAGGGGGCTGGAAACACCATATATTTT
d_gene: -; abundance: once; v_gene: TRBV27; j_gene: TRBJ1-1; CDR3aa: CASKFRRGGGNTEAFF; CDR3nt: TGTGCCAGCAAATTTCGTAGGGGCGGCGGGAACACTGAAGCTTTCTTT
d_gene: -; abundance: -; v_gene: TRBV3-1/TRBV3-2; j_gene: TRBJ1-6; CDR3aa: CASSLGQNNSPLHF; CDR3nt: TGTGCCAGCAGCCTTGGACAGAATAATTCACCCCTCCACTTT
d_gene: -; abundance: -; v_gene: TRBV29-1; j_gene: TRBJ2-7; CDR3aa: CSVEEQGPYEQYF; CDR3nt: TGCAGCGTTGAAGAACAGGGACCCTACGAGCAGTACTTC
d_gene: -; abundance: once; v_gene: TRBV5-1; j_gene: TRBJ1-4; CDR3aa: CASSIRGVLNEKLFF; CDR3nt: TGCGCCAGCAGTATACGCGGGGTCCTGAATGAAAAACTGTTTTTT
d_gene: TRBD1; abundance: -; v_gene: TRBV9; j_gene: TRBJ1-6; CDR3aa: CASSAGQENSPLHF; CDR3nt: TGTGCCAGCAGCGCGGGACAGGAAAATTCACCCCTCCACTTT
d_gene: TRBD2; abundance: -; v_gene: TRBV20-1; j_gene: TRBJ2-1; CDR3aa: CSAAGGNEQFF; CDR3nt: TGCAGTGCTGCGGGGGGCAATGAGCAGTTCTTC
d_gene: -; abundance: -; v_gene: TRBV19; j_gene: TRBJ1-2; CDR3aa: CASIPPGHLYGYTF; CDR3nt: TGTGCCAGTATTCCCCCGGGACACCTCTATGGCTACACCTTC
d_gene: TRBD1; abundance: -; v_gene: TRBV4-1; j_gene: TRBJ2-7; CDR3aa: CASSHGTGTYEQYF; CDR3nt: TGCGCCAGCAGCCACGGGACAGGGACCTACGAGCAGTACTTC
d_gene: -; abundance: -; v_gene: TRBV7-8; j_gene: TRBJ2-5; CDR3aa: CASSLGGRQETQYF; CDR3nt: TGTGCCAGCAGCTTAGGTGGGAGACAAGAGACCCAGTACTTC
d_gene: -; abundance: -; v_gene: TRBV21-1; j_gene: TRBJ2-4; CDR3aa: CASAGSGHHPAKNIQYF; CDR3nt: TGTGCCAGTGCCGGAAGCGGGCACCACCCAGCCAAAAACATTCAGTACTTC